The clone carrying this T cell receptor beta chain was recorded at least ten times. This sample was taken from a study of identical twins. The CDR3 is made up of 16 amino acids. Germline-derived CDR1 and CDR2 are MNHEY and SMNVEV (reference sequence). V lost 2 bases and J lost 2; bases outside the gene matches: 6. TCRdb re-called the 5' RACE reads with MiXCR, one entry per CDR3 protein. Of 350,000 to 450,000 distinct CDR3 sequences listed, roughly 18% are singletons. The sequence derives from a man in his fifties or sixties in good health. Material: naive T cells sorted from blood. The rearrangement links TRBV27 to TRBJ2-3; 8 bases agree with TRBD2. The CDR3 reads CASSLGISGTTDTQYF. CDR3 DNA sequence: TGTGCCAGCAGTTTAGGGATTAGCGGGACCACAGATACGCAGTATTTT.